This T cell receptor (beta chain) was captured by sequencing in a study of regulatory T cells in long-lasting Graves disease. CDR3 regions were amplified by Arm-PCR using iRepertoire HTBI primers to build TCR beta libraries. TCRdb recomputed calls from the multiplex PCR reads with MiXCR, one row per CDR3 protein. The repertoire holds about 470,000 distinct CDR3 sequences, 14% to 15% seen once, with approximately 15% in the top ten. Time point in this sample: newly diagnosed GD, antithyroid drugs for less than 3 months. Construction of the TCR library relied on RNA isolated from PBMCs. There are many counts of this clonotype. This same sample was also taken into another study, of T cells in Graves' hyperthyroidism and ophthalmopathy.

This TCR derives from a young woman with Graves disease. Specimen: peripheral blood mononuclear cells (PBMCs), collected at new diagnosis, from a patient treated with antithyroid drugs.

CDR3 DNA sequence: TGCGCCAGCTTCCAGGGTAATCAGGTGGCCAACACTGAAGCTTTCTTT. Residues: CASFQGNQVANTEAFF. The chain uses TRBV5-1 and TRBJ1-1, with D possibly being TRBD1 (5 bases). Per germline, CDR1 SGHRS and CDR2 YFSETQ. The V end was cut by 7 bases, the J end by 2 bases, with 21 bases between. The CDR3 consists of 16 residues.